The present entry profiles one T cell receptor beta chain with its context. The sample belongs to a study of shared clonotypes between healthy human individuals. Between the trimmed V and J ends, which lost 4 bases and 6 bases, there was a span of 17 bases. Germline loops: CDR1 SGHTA, CDR2 FQGTGA. The CDR3 runs to 15 residues. Some clones are missing from TCRdb's copy, which holds only in-frame ones; the method was immunoSEQ multiplex PCR. The sample includes about 2.4 million clones, 90% to 95% of them seen just once. Sequenced sample: naive CD4+ T cells from PBMCs. Subset denoted: CD45RA+ positively selected. This TCR came from a man between 18 and 29 years old in good health. Some clones in this sample may be carry-over from other donors' samples. The J gene is TRBJ2-3, the V gene TRBV7-3; D may be TRBD2 (5 bases). The CDR3 loop is CASSSVPLPGDTQYF. Written as DNA, the CDR3 is TGTGCCAGCAGCTCCGTGCCCTTGCCGGGGGATACGCAGTATTTT.